This T cell receptor (beta chain) was recovered during a study of T-cell reconstitution after alpha-beta-depleted transplantation in children. The TCRbeta library was prepared with unique molecular identifiers. TCRdb analysed the PCR reads with MiXCR anew, one entry per CDR3 protein. The sample yields about 610,000 distinct CDR3 sequences, over 25% seen once. The V and J ends lost 7 bases and 0 bases respectively, with 17 bases between them. The CDR3 contains 16 residues. Per germline, CDR1 SGHRS and CDR2 YFSETQ. A note on this clonotype: What it binds is not known.

Broader study findings: One year after transplant, T-cell counts and diversity came mostly from newly produced T cells.

The source was PBMCs, collected before TCRalphabeta/CD19-depleted stem cell transplant. The sequence came from a boy younger than two with Wiskott-Aldrich syndrome, due to receive a stem cell transplant. The V call is TRBV5-1, the J call TRBJ2-1; possibly TRBD2 for D (5 bases). DNA for the CDR3: TGCGCCAGCTCAGGTGGGTGGGAGTACTCCTACAATGAGCAGTTCTTC. Translation: CASSGGWEYSYNEQFF.